The 20 T cell receptor beta chains below come from one sample, sequenced in a study of regulatory T cells in long-lasting Graves disease. MiXCR was run by TCRdb on the reads, yielding one entry per CDR3 protein. The table has 900 to 1,300 distinct CDR3 sequences, more than 75% seen once. The TCR library was made from RNA extracted from PBMCs. This specimen consisted of peripheral blood mononuclear cells (PBMCs), obtained with antithyroid drug treatment, in newly diagnosed or persistent Graves disease (not recorded which). These receptors were obtained from a woman in her 30s with Graves disease.

This rearrangement joins TRBV6-5 to TRBJ2-7; D gene unclear. There are 14 residues in the CDR3. The V gene lost 2 bases and the J gene lost 7 bases, with 15 bases spanning the gap. Germline CDR1 MNHEY, CDR2 SVGAGI. CDR3 DNA: TGTGCCAGCAGTTACGGGCCAGGCTCCGAGGAGCAGTACTTC. Translated: CASSYGPGSEEQYF.

The rearrangement links TRBV27 to TRBJ1-5, with 10 bases identical to TRBD1. Looked up from germline, CDR1 is MNHEY and CDR2 is SMNVEV (reference sequence). This CDR3 has 19 amino acids. With 5 bases clipped from V and 5 bases from J, the junction kept 18 bases outside the gene matches. This CDR3 is CASSPKDRGSMRGDQPQHF. The DNA for the CDR3 is TGTGCCAGCAGTCCCAAGGACAGGGGGAGTATGAGAGGGGATCAGCCCCAGCATTTT.

The chain recombines TRBV7-1 with TRBJ1-2; D unresolved. TRBV7-1 is designated an ORF whose function remains uncertain. The V and J ends lost 3 bases and 5 bases respectively, with 7 bases between them. This CDR3 has 12 amino acids. For the CDR3, the DNA is TGTGCCAGCAGCTCGGACGGTTATGGCTACACCTTC. Translation gives CASSSDGYGYTF.

This sequence joins TRBV3-1 and TRBJ2-1; 10 nucleotides line up with TRBD2. The trim removed 4 bases at V and 5 bases at J, leaving 11 bases unmatched. Germline V gene lookup returns CDR1 LGHDT and CDR2 YNNKEL (reference sequence). This CDR3 has 17 residues. The CDR3 loop reads CASSPRGVAGGDNEQFF. The CDR3 bases are TGTGCCAGCAGCCCTCGAGGGGTAGCGGGAGGAGACAATGAGCAGTTCTTC.

This clonotype was seen more than once but under ten times. The chain has TRBV18 and TRBJ1-2; TRBD1 aligns across 8 bases. CDR1 is KGHSH and CDR2 is LQKENI in the germline V gene. The J segment lost 3 bases and the V segment lost 2 bases, leaving 5 bases of the junction unmatched. The CDR3 runs to 15 residues. In nucleotides, the CDR3 is TGTGCCAGCTCACCAATGCAGGGGGCTTACTATGGCTACACCTTC. It encodes CASSPMQGAYYGYTF.

This chain joins TRBV12-3 or TRBV12-4 and TRBJ2-3; D is unclear. The CDR3 is made up of 13 amino acids. V lost 8 bases to trimming and J lost 2 bases, with 11 bases between them. Here the CDR3 DNA reads TGTGCCAGCGGTAAGGCGGACACAGATACGCAGTATTTT. Translation: CASGKADTDTQYF.

The genes are TRBV27 and TRBJ2-3, with TRBD2 identical over 14 bases. CDR1 and CDR2 from the germline V gene are MNHEY and SMNVEV (reference sequence). V gave up 7 bases and J gave up 6 bases; unmatched junction bases: 3. The CDR3 consists of 14 residues. CDR3 sequence reads: CASTGLAGGDTQYF. CDR3 nucleotide sequence: TGTGCCAGCACCGGACTAGCGGGAGGTGATACGCAGTATTTT.

V gene TRBV5-1 combines with J gene TRBJ2-1; TRBD1 matches 8 bases. V lost 4 bases to trimming and J lost 8 bases; unmatched junction nucleotides: 14. The CDR3 totals 16 residues. CDR1 is SGHRS and CDR2 is YFSETQ in the germline V gene. The CDR3 is CASSAGTGLHGDEQFF. CDR3 nucleotide sequence: TGCGCCAGCAGCGCGGGGACAGGCCTCCACGGGGATGAGCAGTTCTTC.

The chain links TRBV10-3 to TRBJ2-5; D gene unclear. Trimming pared 4 bases from V and 4 bases from J, leaving 10 bases between. The germline gives CDR1 ENHRY, CDR2 SYGVKD. This CDR3 is 13 amino acids long. CDR3 DNA: TGTGCCATCAGTGGGTCCAGAGGAGAGACCCAGTACTTC. It yields the protein CAISGSRGETQYF.

The chain is built from TRBV19 and TRBJ1-1; a weak D match, TRBD1 (6 bases). Between the trimmed V and J ends, which lost 5 bases and 0 bases, there was a span of 10 bases. Looked up from germline, CDR1 is LNHDA and CDR2 is SQIVND (reference sequence). This CDR3 comprises 14 residues. CDR3 coding DNA: TGTGCCAGTAGTTCAGGACAGATGAACACTGAAGCTTTCTTT. Translated: CASSSGQMNTEAFF.

V is TRBV6-1 and J is TRBJ1-2; D unresolved. The V gene lost 5 bases and the J gene lost 0 bases, with 4 bases spanning the gap. The CDR3 is 12 amino acids. Germline CDR1 is MNHNS and CDR2 is SASEGT. The CDR3 DNA reads as TGTGCCAGCAGTCAAACTAACTATGGCTACACCTTC. This codes for CASSQTNYGYTF.

This clonotype showed up just once. This chain connects TRBV5-1 to TRBJ1-2, with D perhaps TRBD1 (5 bases). Trimming shortened V by 4 bases and J by 1 base, and 8 bases separated the two germline ends. The CDR3 has 13 amino acids. Germline V gives CDR1 SGHRS, CDR2 YFSETQ. Here the CDR3 DNA reads TGCGCCAGCAGCCGCAGGGTTAACTATGGCTACACCTTC. Translation gives CASSRRVNYGYTF.

The chain has TRBV7-9 and TRBJ1-2; D not resolved. The CDR3 runs to 12 residues. CDR1 is SEHNR and CDR2 is FQNEAQ in the germline V gene (reference sequence). V was cut by 7 bases and J by 4 bases, with 10 bases left in between. The CDR3 DNA sequence: TGTGCCAGCACGCTAGGAGTCTATGGCTACACCTTC. Protein: CASTLGVYGYTF.

This chain joins TRBV6-1 and TRBJ1-1; no clear D. Trimming took 6 bases from V and 0 from J, leaving 8 bases between them. The CDR3 sequence is 13 residues long. CDR1 and CDR2 (germline): MNHNS, SASEGT. The CDR3 here is CASSQIMNTEAFF. CDR3 DNA sequence: TGTGCCAGCAGCCAGATTATGAACACTGAAGCTTTCTTT.

This rearrangement joins TRBV29-1 to TRBJ2-7; a possible D gene is TRBD1 (6 bases). Per the germline V gene, CDR1 is SQVTM and CDR2 is ANQGSEA. This CDR3 comprises 14 residues. Trimming left V 5 bases short and J 5 bases short, with 19 bases between. In DNA, the CDR3 is TGCAGCGTTCTTGACAGGACCCCGCAGGACGAGCAGTACTTC. Protein sequence: CSVLDRTPQDEQYF.

V and J are TRBV6-1 and TRBJ2-6; D may be TRBD2 (5 bases). Germline assignment: CDR1 MNHNS and CDR2 SASEGT. The length of the CDR3 is 12 residues. Trimming stripped 11 bases from V and 2 bases from J, with 7 bases between. The CDR3 DNA reads as TGTGCCGCCGGGGCTGGGGCCAACGTCCTGACTTTC. As protein: CAAGAGANVLTF.

V and J are TRBV7-3 and TRBJ1-5, with a possible D match to TRBD1 (5 bases). This CDR3 has 14 amino acids. Germline-derived CDR1 and CDR2 are SGHTA and FQGTGA. V was trimmed by 1 base and J by 4 bases, leaving 8 bases between them. The CDR3 sequence is CASSLRGGNQPQHF. The CDR3 bases are TGTGCCAGCAGCTTAAGGGGGGGGAATCAGCCCCAGCATTTT.

This rearrangement joins TRBV7-3 to TRBJ1-2; 10 bases fit TRBD1. The CDR3 runs to 15 residues. CDR1 is SGHTA and CDR2 is FQGTGA in the germline V gene. Losses at the gene ends were 5 bases for V and 2 bases for J; bases not matched to a gene: 5. CDR3 in DNA: TGTGCCAGCAGCAAAGGGACAGGGGCAAACTATGGCTACACCTTC. Residues: CASSKGTGANYGYTF. Full variable domain (missing parts from reference TRBV7-3 and TRBJ1-2): GAGVSQTPSNKVTEKGKYVELRCDPISGHTALYWYRQSLGQGPEFLIYFQGTGAADDSGLPNDRFFAVRPEGSVSTLKIQRTERGDSAVYLCASSKGTGANYGYTFGSGTRLTVV.

The J gene is TRBJ1-5, the V gene TRBV12-3 or TRBV12-4; weak D call: TRBD1 (5 bases). The V end lost 7 bases, the J end lost 3 bases, and 10 bases lay between the germline ends. The CDR3 runs to 13 residues. This chain's CDR3 is CASKRDPNQPQHF. DNA for the CDR3: TGTGCCAGCAAGAGGGACCCCAATCAGCCCCAGCATTTT.

The chain links TRBV10-3 to TRBJ2-7; 9 positions match TRBD2. V gave up 11 bases and J gave up 5 bases; unmatched junction bases: 13. CDR3 size: 14 residues. Germline assignment: CDR1 ENHRY and CDR2 SYGVKD. The CDR3 DNA reads as TGTGCCTCGGGGCCTAGCGGGAATGACCACGAGCAGTACTTC. Encoded protein: CASGPSGNDHEQYF.